This TCR beta chain was sequenced in a study of a mutant IDH1 vaccine in newly diagnosed glioma. Study-wide background: Patients had eight vaccinations, in weeks 1, 3, 5, 7, 11, 15, 19 and 23. Once 4-6 weeks had passed after radiotherapy alone, vaccination started, or it started with temozolomide cycles. Treated patients had a mean age of approximately 40 years and a roughly 60% male, 37.5% female split.

Repertoires were generated with immunoSEQ multiplex PCR, while TCRdb's copy carries only in-frame clones and drops some. The sample yields roughly 38,000 clones, under 80% seen once. Concerning this clone: Its antigen remains unidentified.

Time point in this sample: week 23, last vaccination. Topical imiquimod was applied with each vaccine dose, which held 300 ug of mutant IDH1 20-mer peptide. CDR3 length equals 17 residues. From germline, CDR1 is GTSNPN and CDR2 SVGIG (reference sequence). Trimming shortened V by 0 bases and J by 4 bases, and 18 bases separated the two germline ends. The chain recombines TRBV30 with TRBJ1-4; tentatively, D is TRBD1 (5 bases). This specimen consisted of PBMCs, obtained from a glioma patient whose treatment included an IDH1 peptide vaccine. The sequence derives from a man aged 50 to 59 with glioma. CDR3 DNA sequence: TGTGCCTGGAGTGTAAGGGGATTAGGGACCCTTAATGAAAAACTGTTTTTT. Amino acid sequence: CAWSVRGLGTLNEKLFF.